This T cell receptor beta chain was identified during a study of yellow fever vaccine responses in identical twins. The CDR3 loop spans 14 amino acids. Trimming stripped 5 bases from V and 1 base from J, with 11 bases between. TCRdb re-analysed the RT-PCR reads in MiXCR, keeping a single row per CDR3 protein. The table has about 13,000 distinct CDR3 sequences, 84% seen once; the top ten hold 1.5% to 2%. On this clonotype: Antigen unknown.

Study-level findings and limits: Reportedly, twins showed a vaccine T cell response that looked partly convergent and partly personalized.

V is TRBV12-3 or TRBV12-4 and J is TRBJ2-5; no definite D call. This receptor was identified in a woman under 30 who received the yellow fever vaccine. The sample here was T cells from blood (PBMCs), unsorted or a sorted subset (not recorded which), taken before or after yellow fever vaccination (not recorded which). CDR3 DNA sequence: TGTGCCAGCAGTGTAAGACTGGGCCAAGAGACCCAGTACTTC. Amino acid sequence: CASSVRLGQETQYF.